This TCR beta chain was recorded in a study of blood T cell repertoires in COVID-19. Study context: COVID-19 samples from acute and convalescent phases originated in the United States, Italy and Spain. In each case, the material was cDNA or gDNA derived from T cells, B-cell-depleted T cells, or PBMCs.

Seattle cases were enrolled at active infection and followed longitudinally. Germline CDR1 is MDHEN and CDR2 is SYDVKM. This CDR3 spans 14 amino acids. The J segment lost 7 bases and the V segment lost 6 bases, leaving 8 bases of the junction unmatched. Per the authors' pipeline: Amplification of reference gene primers was used by the study to estimate nucleated cell counts. Here immunoSEQ multiplex PCR was the method, and the copy in TCRdb shows in-frame clones only, minus some. The V and J calls and the clone size are those of that table, but D and trimming were determined from the DNA. The repertoire holds over 450,000 clones, with approximately 91% as singletons. The table lists this clone with a few counts.

The sequencing sample was made of peripheral blood. The genes are TRBV28 and TRBJ1-5, with 8 bases identical to TRBD1. The source is a woman between 45 and 60 years old with COVID-19, enrolled during active disease. The CDR3 nucleotides read TGTGCCAGCAGCCAGACAGGGGACGGACAGCCCCAGCATTTT. This codes for CASSQTGDGQPQHF.